This T cell receptor (beta chain) was recovered during a study of radiotherapy plus CTLA-4 blockade in lung cancer (dated by TCRdb to between 2017 and 2018). About the study as a whole: Objective responses occurred in approximately 19% of enrolled patients, and less than 35% achieved disease control. The study at large found these results: Early dynamic changes in blood T cell clones, together with increased serum interferon-beta after radiation, were reported as the strongest predictors of response. After treatment with radiotherapy and ipilimumab, TCR clones that originated in tumors expanded in peripheral blood.

Focal radiation therapy combined with CTLA-4 blockade (ipilimumab) was tested in patients with chemo-refractory metastatic non-small-cell lung cancer. Inclusive of the bounding cysteine and phenylalanine, the CDR3 is 14 residues long. The CDR3 DNA has 42 bases and is translated from base 1. V loses 6 bases, J loses 0 bases, and the germline ends lie 13 bases apart. CDR1 and CDR2, per the germline V gene, are SQVTM and ANQGSEA. The library was prepared using the immunoSEQ multiplex PCR assay. TCRdb stores this immuneACCESS table with in-frame sequences only. Part of the clones is absent; in the studies checked, under half of the shortfall reflects unresolved V genes, and no reason is known for the rest. The sample yields around 82,000 clones; 70% to 85% were counted once. The ten top clones hold approximately 0.8% of the sample. Remarks on this clone: Its antigen is unknown. It has no much larger one-base neighbor in the sample; base qualities were not kept.

The origin of this receptor is a human donor with non-small cell lung cancer who had stable disease on radiotherapy plus ipilimumab. Sequenced material: peripheral blood, taken from a patient treated with radiotherapy plus ipilimumab. The sequence links TRBV29-1 to TRBJ2-3; D gene: possibly TRBD2, on 5 matching bases. CDR3 region: CSVIAEESTDTQYF. At the DNA level, the sequence is TGCAGCGTGATTGCGGAGGAAAGCACAGATACGCAGTATTTT.